The rows below give T cell receptor beta chains drawn from one sample of a study of Ad26.COV2.S vaccination and SARS-CoV-2 variants. Generated by immunoSEQ multiplex PCR, the TCRdb table keeps only in-frame clones and is missing some. Of 440,000 or so clones listed, roughly 91% are singletons. Sequencing was performed on peripheral blood, taken in a trial of Ad26.COV2.S vaccine versus placebo. The origin of the receptors is a person aged 18 to 65 who received the Ad26.COV2.S COVID-19 vaccine or a placebo. The CDR3 runs from the conserved cysteine through the conserved F or W.

j_call: TRBJ1-1; v_call: TRBV28; cdr3_aa: CASRGHGVNTEAFF
j_call: TRBJ1-1; v_call: TRBV28; cdr3_aa: CASNGPQNTEAFF
j_call: TRBJ2-1; v_call: TRBV5-4; cdr3_aa: CASSLNRGTYNEQFF
j_call: TRBJ1-1; v_call: TRBV15; cdr3_aa: CATSRVATWNTEAFF
j_call: TRBJ2-1; v_call: TRBV5-5; cdr3_aa: CASSPLYLGEQFF
j_call: TRBJ2-3; v_call: TRBV7-2; cdr3_aa: CASSPTDRMSTDTQYF
j_call: TRBJ1-1; v_call: TRBV7-9; cdr3_aa: CASLRVGTEAFF
j_call: TRBJ2-7; v_call: TRBV5-3; cdr3_aa: CARSLALRGSEQYF
j_call: TRBJ2-7; v_call: TRBV3-1/TRBV3-2; cdr3_aa: CASSQASADSRYF
j_call: TRBJ2-3; v_call: TRBV7-8; cdr3_aa: CASSLFTASTDTQYF
j_call: TRBJ1-2; v_call: TRBV7-9; cdr3_aa: CASSTGPRSLYGYTF
j_call: TRBJ2-1; v_call: TRBV7-2; cdr3_aa: CASSPYAGANYNEQFF
j_call: TRBJ1-1; v_call: TRBV7-9; cdr3_aa: CASRDGQGGGTEAFF
j_call: TRBJ2-7; v_call: TRBV6-2/TRBV6-3; cdr3_aa: CASSYVRNEQYF
j_call: TRBJ2-2; v_call: TRBV11-2; cdr3_aa: CASSLVRRPNTGELFF
j_call: TRBJ2-2; v_call: TRBV28; cdr3_aa: CASSFGGGTGELFF
j_call: TRBJ2-7; v_call: TRBV28; cdr3_aa: CASGIRGIGHEQYF
j_call: TRBJ1-2; v_call: TRBV5-4; cdr3_aa: CASSSHGSANYGYTF
j_call: TRBJ2-7; v_call: TRBV28; cdr3_aa: CASSSAGAGREQYF
j_call: TRBJ1-1; v_call: TRBV12-3/TRBV12-4; cdr3_aa: CASRRQGTEAFF
j_call: TRBJ2-5; v_call: TRBV4-2; cdr3_aa: CASSQGAGGSETQYF
j_call: TRBJ2-2; v_call: TRBV28; cdr3_aa: CASSPRTGGHGELFF
j_call: TRBJ2-7; v_call: TRBV24-1; cdr3_aa: CATSDSAGSEQYF
j_call: TRBJ2-2; v_call: TRBV7-2; cdr3_aa: CASTITGELFF
j_call: TRBJ1-2; v_call: TRBV9; cdr3_aa: CASSVGGSINYGYTF
j_call: TRBJ2-5; v_call: TRBV6-6; cdr3_aa: CASSYSSETQYF
j_call: TRBJ2-5; v_call: TRBV7-8; cdr3_aa: CASSLILQETQYF
j_call: TRBJ1-5; v_call: TRBV5-1; cdr3_aa: CASSPGALRGNQPQHF
j_call: TRBJ2-2; v_call: TRBV5-1; cdr3_aa: CASSSGQNTGELFF
j_call: TRBJ2-2; v_call: TRBV11-3; cdr3_aa: CASSSERWDTGELFF
j_call: TRBJ2-3; v_call: TRBV7-8; cdr3_aa: CASSPGQDTQYF
j_call: TRBJ2-6; v_call: TRBV6-5; cdr3_aa: CASSYRVSGANVLTF
j_call: TRBJ1-2; v_call: TRBV2; cdr3_aa: CASSGDRGVGGYTF
j_call: TRBJ1-2; v_call: TRBV4-2; cdr3_aa: CASSPDRGHGYTF
j_call: TRBJ2-2; v_call: TRBV12-3/TRBV12-4; cdr3_aa: CASNSWGTGELFF